The 10 T cell receptor beta chains below all came from one sample that was sequenced in a study of response to subunit inactivated influenza vaccine. TCRdb ran MiXCR on the RT-PCR reads and lists one entry per CDR3 protein. The sample lists about 150,000 distinct CDR3 sequences, around 11% occurring once. The sequencing here drew on CD8+ T cells sorted from PBMCs, taken less than 30 months after vaccination. These TCRs come from a man aged 50 to 69 who received an inactivated influenza vaccine.

The gene calls are TRBV5-6 and TRBJ1-1; tentative D call: TRBD1 (5 bases). The CDR3 length is 13 residues. The V end lost 8 bases, the J end lost 4 bases, and 15 bases lay between the germline ends. Germline V gene data show CDR1 as SGHDT and CDR2 as YYEEEE. CDR3 loop: CARSPGGITEAFF. CDR3 DNA sequence: TGTGCCAGGAGCCCCGGGGGGATCACTGAAGCTTTCTTT. The full variable domain, its missing parts supplied by reference TRBV5-6 and TRBJ1-1, is DAGVTQSPTHLIKTRGQQVTLRCSPKSGHDTVSWYQQALGQGPQFIFQYYEEEERQRGNFPDRFSGHQFPNYSSELNVNALLLGDSALYLCARSPGGITEAFFGQGTRLTVV.

This clonotype was observed at least ten times. The J gene is TRBJ1-5, the V gene TRBV12-3 or TRBV12-4; D remains ambiguous. This CDR3 spans 12 amino acids. Trimming stripped 7 bases from V and 1 base from J, with 5 bases between. This CDR3 is CASKGSNQPQHF. The CDR3 DNA is TGTGCCAGCAAAGGGAGCAATCAGCCCCAGCATTTT.

V and J are TRBV6-5 and TRBJ1-1; the D is unclear. The CDR3 spans 14 residues. Trimming took off 0 bases at V and 4 bases at J, with 9 bases between the two ends. The germline gives CDR1 MNHEY, CDR2 SVGAGI. The CDR3 nucleotides are TGTGCCAGCAGTTACTCGATCGGGAGCACTGAAGCTTTCTTT. This codes for CASSYSIGSTEAFF.

V usage is TRBV20-1 and J usage is TRBJ2-1, with 8 bases fitting TRBD1. Trimming at V came to 0 bases and at J to 1 base, leaving 8 bases not matched to a gene. Germline-derived CDR1 and CDR2 are DFQATT and SNEGSKA (reference sequence). This CDR3 spans 17 amino acids. The CDR3 nucleotides read TGCAGTGCTAGAGATATCGACGGACAGGGATCCTACAATGAGCAGTTCTTC. Its protein is CSARDIDGQGSYNEQFF.

V is TRBV28 and J is TRBJ1-5, with TRBD1 as a possible D gene (5 bases). The CDR3 sequence is 13 residues long. V gave up 7 bases and J gave up 6 bases, with 13 bases separating them. In germline, CDR1 is MDHEN, CDR2 SYDVKM. This CDR3 is CASNNGGGQPQHF. CDR3 nucleotides: TGTGCCAGCAACAATGGGGGAGGTCAGCCCCAGCATTTT.

The CDR3 protein is CSVERKVNTEAFF. CDR3 coding DNA: TGCAGCGTTGAGCGAAAGGTGAACACTGAAGCTTTCTTT. The chain is built from TRBV29-1 and TRBJ1-1; D not certain. This CDR3 spans 13 amino acids. Between the trimmed V and J ends, which lost 3 bases and 0 bases, there was a span of 8 bases. The germline V gene encodes CDR1 SQVTM and CDR2 ANQGSEA.

V is TRBV20-1 and J is TRBJ1-4; the D gene is possibly TRBD1 (6 bases). Germline V gives CDR1 DFQATT, CDR2 SNEGSKA (reference sequence). The CDR3 consists of 14 residues. With 3 bases removed from V and 4 bases from J, the gap between germline ends came to 12 bases. In nucleotides, the CDR3 is TGCAGTGCTAGGGGGGGGCATGGTAATGAAAAACTGTTTTTT. It specifies CSARGGHGNEKLFF.

Only a few counts were recorded for this clonotype. The rearrangement joins TRBV20-1 to TRBJ2-7; D is unresolved. CDR1 is DFQATT and CDR2 is SNEGSKA in the germline V gene (reference sequence). The CDR3 extends over 14 amino acids. Trimming took 4 bases from V and 1 from J, leaving 14 bases between them. CDR3 sequence: CSAKGSTLSYEQYF. CDR3 in DNA: TGCAGTGCTAAGGGTTCAACACTGTCCTACGAGCAGTACTTC.

This clonotype was seen more than once but under ten times. The chain couples TRBV27 to TRBJ1-1, with D hard to call. The germline V gene encodes CDR1 MNHEY and CDR2 SMNVEV (reference sequence). V gave up 7 bases and J gave up 4 bases, with 22 bases separating them. This CDR3 is built from 16 residues. The CDR3 DNA reads as TGTGCCAGCAACAAAGCCCCCAGAGGGTTTGGCACTGAAGCTTTCTTT. It translates to CASNKAPRGFGTEAFF.

This clonotype came up many times. The chain is built from TRBV19 and TRBJ1-1; D is unresolved. The germline V and J ends were trimmed by 7 bases and 2 bases, with 11 bases remaining between them. This CDR3 region has 13 residues. The germline V gene has CDR1 LNHDA and CDR2 SQIVND (reference sequence). Here the CDR3 DNA reads TGTGCCAGTAACCCACGCGTAAACACTGAAGCTTTCTTT. Encoded protein: CASNPRVNTEAFF.